This T cell receptor (beta chain) came from a study of T cells in Graves' hyperthyroidism and ophthalmopathy. This clonotype was picked up a small number of times. The target antigen is unknown. Ophthalmopathy patients all had a Clinical Activity Score of at least 3, a NOSPECS grade of at least 4 and disease under 3 months old. Uncontrolled infection, other autoimmune disease, pregnancy or lactation disqualified patients from enrolment. Clinicians diagnosed patients from clinical symptoms, serum thyroxine and TRAb, thyroid ultrasound and orbital computed tomography. The CDR3 is made up of 13 amino acids. V gave up 3 bases and J gave up 2 bases, with 7 bases separating them. The CDR3 regions of TCR beta were amplified from RNA transcripts. The TCR CDR3 first-round RT-PCR relied on the HTBI primer set. Via MiXCR, TCRdb re-called the multiplex PCR reads, giving one row per CDR3 protein. The sample carries about half a million distinct CDR3 sequences, just under 20% recorded once.

Notes on the study in general: Most expanded thyroid clonotypes above 0.001 also appeared in blood.

Source material: blood. The chain links TRBV12-3 or TRBV12-4 to TRBJ1-2; unclear D gene. This TCR derives from a man aged 35 to 55 with Graves' ophthalmopathy. Written as DNA, the CDR3 is TGTGCCAGCAGTTTTTCCAGAAACTATGGCTACACCTTC. Translated, it gives CASSFSRNYGYTF.